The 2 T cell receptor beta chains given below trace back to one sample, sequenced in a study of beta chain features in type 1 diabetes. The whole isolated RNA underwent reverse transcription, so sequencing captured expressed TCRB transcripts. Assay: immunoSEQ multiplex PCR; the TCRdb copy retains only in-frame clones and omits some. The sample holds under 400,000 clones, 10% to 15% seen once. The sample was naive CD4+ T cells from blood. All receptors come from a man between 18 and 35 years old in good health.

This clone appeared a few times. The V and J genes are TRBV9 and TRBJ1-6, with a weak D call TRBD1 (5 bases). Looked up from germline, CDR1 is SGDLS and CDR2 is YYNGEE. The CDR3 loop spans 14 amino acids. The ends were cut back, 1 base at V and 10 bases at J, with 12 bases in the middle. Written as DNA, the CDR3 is TGTGCCAGCAGCGTATTCAGGGTACGATCACCCCTCCACTTT. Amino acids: CASSVFRVRSPLHF.

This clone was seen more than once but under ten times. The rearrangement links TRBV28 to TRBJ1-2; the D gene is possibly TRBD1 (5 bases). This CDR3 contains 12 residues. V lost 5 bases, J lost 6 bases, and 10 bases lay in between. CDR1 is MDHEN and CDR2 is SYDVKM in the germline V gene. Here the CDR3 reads CASSEGLNGYTF. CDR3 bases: TGTGCCAGCAGTGAGGGACTAAATGGCTACACCTTC.